Only one count was recorded for the clone carrying this T cell receptor (beta chain). The antigen is not known. The source of the sample is a study of cytomegalovirus exposure and HLA in healthy donors. V was clipped by 1 base and J by 7 bases; unmatched bases: 7. The length of the CDR3 is 14 residues. CDR1 is SGHRS, CDR2 YFSETQ, per germline. Regarding the study as a whole: In terms of immune exposure information, only CMV serostatus was available.

The PCR contained 60 Vbeta and 13 Jbeta primers. This table comes from immunoSEQ multiplex PCR, and its TCRdb copy is limited to in-frame clones, with some not included. The repertoire holds roughly 200,000 clones, with approximately 86% as singletons. Healthy bone marrow donors made up the donors. Input material: PBMCs. The receptor comes from a woman under 40 in good health and CMV-seronegative. The chain joins TRBV5-1 to TRBJ1-2; the match to TRBD1 covers 7 bases. The CDR3 region has the DNA TGCGCCAGCAGCTTGCCCGGGACAGCTAGTGGCTACACCTTC. This gives the protein CASSLPGTASGYTF.